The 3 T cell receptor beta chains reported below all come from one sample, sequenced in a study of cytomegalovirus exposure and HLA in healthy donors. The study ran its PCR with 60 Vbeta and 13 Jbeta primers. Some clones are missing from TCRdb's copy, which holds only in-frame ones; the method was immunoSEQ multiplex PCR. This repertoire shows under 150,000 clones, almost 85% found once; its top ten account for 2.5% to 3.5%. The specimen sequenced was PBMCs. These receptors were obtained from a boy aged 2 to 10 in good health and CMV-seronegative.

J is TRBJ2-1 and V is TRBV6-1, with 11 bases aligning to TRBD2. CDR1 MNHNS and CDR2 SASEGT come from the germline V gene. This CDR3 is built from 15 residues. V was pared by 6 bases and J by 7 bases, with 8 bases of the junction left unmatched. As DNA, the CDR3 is TGTGCCAGCAGGATAACTAGCGGGGGTGGAAATGAGCAGTTCTTC. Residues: CASRITSGGGNEQFF.

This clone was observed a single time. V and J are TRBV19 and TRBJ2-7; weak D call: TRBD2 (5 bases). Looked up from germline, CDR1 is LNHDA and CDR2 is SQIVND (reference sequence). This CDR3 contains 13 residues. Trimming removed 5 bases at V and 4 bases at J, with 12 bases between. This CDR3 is CASSVFSGYEQYF. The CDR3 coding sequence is TGTGCCAGTAGTGTATTTTCGGGGTACGAGCAGTACTTC.

The CDR3 DNA sequence: TGTGCCAGCACTACAGGGATCGCTGGAAACACCATATATTTT. Protein: CASTTGIAGNTIYF. The chain is built from TRBV6-1 and TRBJ1-3; TRBD1 is a possible D gene (6 bases). V shed 7 bases and J shed 2 bases, with 12 bases lying between them. This CDR3 region has 14 residues. From germline, CDR1 is MNHNS and CDR2 SASEGT.